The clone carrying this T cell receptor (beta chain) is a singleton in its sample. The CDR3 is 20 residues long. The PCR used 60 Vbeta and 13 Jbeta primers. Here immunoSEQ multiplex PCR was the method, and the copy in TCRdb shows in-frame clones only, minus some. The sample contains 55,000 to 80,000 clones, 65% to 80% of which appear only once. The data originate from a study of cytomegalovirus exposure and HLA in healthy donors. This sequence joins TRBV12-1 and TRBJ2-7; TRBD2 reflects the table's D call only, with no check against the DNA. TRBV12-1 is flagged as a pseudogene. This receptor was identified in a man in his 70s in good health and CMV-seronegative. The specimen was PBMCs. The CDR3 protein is CASSFAPLAGGPLVPYEQYF. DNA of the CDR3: TGTGCCAGCAGCTTTGCGCCCCTAGCGGGAGGGCCCTTAGTCCCGTACGAGCAGTACTTC.